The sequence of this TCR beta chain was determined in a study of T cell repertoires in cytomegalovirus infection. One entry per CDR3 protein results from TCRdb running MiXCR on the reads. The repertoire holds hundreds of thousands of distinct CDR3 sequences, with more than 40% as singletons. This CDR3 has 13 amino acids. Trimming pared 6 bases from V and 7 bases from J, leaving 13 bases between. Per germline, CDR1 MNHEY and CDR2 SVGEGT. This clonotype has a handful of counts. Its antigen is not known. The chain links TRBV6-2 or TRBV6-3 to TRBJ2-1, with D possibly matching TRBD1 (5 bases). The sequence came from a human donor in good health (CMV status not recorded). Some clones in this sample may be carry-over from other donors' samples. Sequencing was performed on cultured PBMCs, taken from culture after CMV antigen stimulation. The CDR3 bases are TGTGCCAGCAGCCCCTATCAGGGAAATGAGCAGTTCTTC. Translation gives CASSPYQGNEQFF.